Sequencing of this T cell receptor (beta chain) was carried out in a study of blood T cell repertoires in COVID-19. Study overall: Acute and convalescent COVID-19 samples came from the United States, Italy and Spain. From T cells, B-cell-depleted T cells, or PBMCs came the material, which was cDNA or gDNA.

Original methodology: Estimation of nucleated cell counts relied on the amplification of reference gene primers. Libraries were prepared by immunoSEQ multiplex PCR; TCRdb keeps only in-frame clonotypes and omits some of them. V, J and clone size were drawn from that table, and D and trimming were deduced from the DNA. The profile shows around 40,000 clones, more than 80% of them singletons. V was clipped by 1 base and J by 8 bases, with 8 bases between them. The length of the CDR3 is 12 residues. This chain links TRBV12-3 or TRBV12-4 with TRBJ1-2, with unresolved D. The sequenced sample consisted of peripheral blood. This receptor was taken from a man under 40 with active or convalescent COVID-19. CDR3 nucleotide sequence: TGTGCCAGCAGTTTAGGGCTGGTGGGCTACACCTTC. It translates to CASSLGLVGYTF.